A selection of T cell receptor beta chains follows, all from one sample in a study of blood T cell repertoires in COVID-19. Here immunoSEQ multiplex PCR was the method, and the copy in TCRdb shows in-frame clones only, minus some. The sample shows almost 250,000 clones, 85% of them seen only once. Sequencing was carried out using PBMCs or T cells enriched from blood (not recorded which). The source of these receptors is a woman between 50 and 59 years old with acute COVID-19. Each CDR3 is given with its conserved first and last residue. The D gene is left open where the match is weak. The listing skips clone size in some rows; elsewhere it reads once, few, many or a size class.

D gene,V gene,J gene,clone size,CDR3 DNA,CDR3 protein
NA,TRBV15,TRBJ2-5,NA,TGTGCCACCAGCAGAGAGTACAGCTTGAGAGAGACCCAGTACTTC,CATSREYSLRETQYF
NA,TRBV5-1,TRBJ2-3,NA,TGCGCCAGCAGCTTCGAAGGCGCGCGGGGAAGCACAGATACGCAGTATTTT,CASSFEGARGSTDTQYF
TRBD2,TRBV3-1/TRBV3-2,TRBJ2-5,NA,TGTGCCAGCAGCCAAGCGGGGGGGCAAGAGACCCAGTACTTC,CASSQAGGQETQYF
TRBD2,TRBV13,TRBJ2-7,NA,TGTGCCAGCAGCTTCCGACTAGCGGGTTCCTACGAGCAGTACTTC,CASSFRLAGSYEQYF
NA,TRBV12-3/TRBV12-4,TRBJ1-2,once,TGTGCCAGCAGTTTAGGGGCGTACGGCTACACCTTC,CASSLGAYGYTF
NA,TRBV9,TRBJ1-2,NA,TGTGCCAGCAGCCCCCGGGCGACAGCTAACTATGGCTACACCTTC,CASSPRATANYGYTF
TRBD1,TRBV18,TRBJ2-1,NA,TGTGCCAGCTCACCGACAACTGGACAGGGGTACAATGAGCAGTTCTTC,CASSPTTGQGYNEQFF
NA,TRBV19,TRBJ1-5,NA,TGTGCCAGTAGCCACCGGGAGGGCAATCAGCCCCAGCATTTT,CASSHREGNQPQHF
NA,TRBV27,TRBJ2-3,NA,TGTGCCAGCAGTCCCCCCACGAGGATTACAGATACGCAGTATTTT,CASSPPTRITDTQYF
NA,TRBV14,TRBJ2-2,NA,TGTGCCAGCACAGGGGTTTTGAACACCGGGGAGCTGTTTTTT,CASTGVLNTGELFF
TRBD1,TRBV7-3,TRBJ1-1,NA,TGTGCCAGCAGCCTACAACAGGGGGGGACTGAAGCTTTCTTT,CASSLQQGGTEAFF